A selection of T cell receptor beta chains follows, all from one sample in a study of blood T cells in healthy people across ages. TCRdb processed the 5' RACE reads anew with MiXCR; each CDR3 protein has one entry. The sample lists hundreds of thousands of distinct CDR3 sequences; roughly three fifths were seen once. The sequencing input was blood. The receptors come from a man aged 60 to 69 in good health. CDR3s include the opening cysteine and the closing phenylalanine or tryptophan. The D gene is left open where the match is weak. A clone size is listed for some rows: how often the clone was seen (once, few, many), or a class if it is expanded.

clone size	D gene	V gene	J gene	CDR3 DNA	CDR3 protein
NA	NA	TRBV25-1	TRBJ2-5	TGTGCCAGCAGCGCCGACAGGGGAGGGTGGGAGACCCAGTACTTC	CASSADRGGWETQYF
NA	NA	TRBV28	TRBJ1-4	TGTGCCAGCAGATCAACAGGGTTGGGTGAAAAACTGTTTTTT	CASRSTGLGEKLFF
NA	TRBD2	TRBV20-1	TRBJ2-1	TGCAGTGCCATGGTCCCGGGAGGGGAGGAGCAGTTCTTC	CSAMVPGGEEQFF
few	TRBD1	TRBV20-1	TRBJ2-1	TGCAGTGCTAGTAGGGGACAGGAGGATAATGAGCAGTTCTTC	CSASRGQEDNEQFF
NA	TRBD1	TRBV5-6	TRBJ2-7	TGTGCCAGCAGCTGGGGGGACAGGGGACCGTACAATGAGCAGTACTTC	CASSWGDRGPYNEQYF
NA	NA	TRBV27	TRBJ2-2	TGTGCCAGCAGTCCTGGACTCGGGGAGCTGTTTTTT	CASSPGLGELFF
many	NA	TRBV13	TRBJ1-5	TGTGCCAGCAGCCTAGGCCGGTATAGCAATCAGCCCCAGCATTTT	CASSLGRYSNQPQHF
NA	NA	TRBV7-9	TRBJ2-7	TGTGCCAGCAGCTTCACACGGGGCGAGCAGTACTTC	CASSFTRGEQYF
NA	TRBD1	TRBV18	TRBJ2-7	TGTGCCAGCTCACAGCGACAGGGTCAGGACGAGCAGTACTTC	CASSQRQGQDEQYF
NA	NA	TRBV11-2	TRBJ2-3	TGTGCCAGCAGCCTAGGGGACCCAGGCCATACGCAGTATTTT	CASSLGDPGHTQYF
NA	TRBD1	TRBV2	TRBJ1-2	TGTGCCAGCAGTGAAGCGCCCGGGGACAGGCGCTATGGCTACACCTTC	CASSEAPGDRRYGYTF
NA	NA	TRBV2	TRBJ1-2	TGTGCCAGCAGGAGTCCGACTCCCTATGGCTACACCTTC	CASRSPTPYGYTF
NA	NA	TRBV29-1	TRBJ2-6	TGCAGCGTTGCCCCCAGGGCCGGGGCCAACGTCCTGACTTTC	CSVAPRAGANVLTF
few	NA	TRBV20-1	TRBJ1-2	TGCAGTGCTAGGGGGGGGTTTAACTATGGCTACACCTTC	CSARGGFNYGYTF
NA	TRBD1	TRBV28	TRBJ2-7	TGTGCCAGCAACAGGGGCCCGGGAGAGCAGTACTTC	CASNRGPGEQYF
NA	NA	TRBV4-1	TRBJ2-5	TGCGCCAGCAGCCAAGCGGGGGCAGAACAAGAGACCCAGTACTTC	CASSQAGAEQETQYF
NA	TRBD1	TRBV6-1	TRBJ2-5	TGTGCCAGCAGCGGACAGGGGAGGATCCAAGAGACCCAGTACTTC	CASSGQGRIQETQYF
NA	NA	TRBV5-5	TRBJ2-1	TGTGCCAGCAGCTTTATGCAGGGGAGATTAGTCGATGAGCAGTTCTTC	CASSFMQGRLVDEQFF
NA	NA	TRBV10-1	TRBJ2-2	TGCGCCAGCGGAGCCTTCGGGGAGCTGTTTTTT	CASGAFGELFF
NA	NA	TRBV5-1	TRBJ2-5	TGCGCCAGCAGCTTGGTGGCAGACCAAGAGACCCAGTACTTC	CASSLVADQETQYF
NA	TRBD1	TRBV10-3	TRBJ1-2	TGTGCCATCAGATATATGGGACAGGCGGGCTACACCTTC	CAIRYMGQAGYTF
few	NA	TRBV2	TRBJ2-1	TGTGCCAGCAGCGCCGCGGATGCTGTGGAGCAGTTCTTC	CASSAADAVEQFF
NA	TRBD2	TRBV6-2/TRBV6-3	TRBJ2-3	TGTGCCAGCAGACCCACGGAGCGGGGATACACAGATACGCAGTATTTT	CASRPTERGYTDTQYF
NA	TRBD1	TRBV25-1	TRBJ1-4	TGTGCCAGCAGCCCGGGACAGGGGGTTGGTAATGAAAAACTGTTTTTT	CASSPGQGVGNEKLFF
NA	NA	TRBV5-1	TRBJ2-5	TGCGCCAGCAGCTTGACGAACAGGAGAGAAGAGACCCAGTACTTC	CASSLTNRREETQYF
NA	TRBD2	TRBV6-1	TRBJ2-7	TGTGCCAGCAGTGAACCTACCGGGGGGGCCACCTACGAGCAGTACTTC	CASSEPTGGATYEQYF
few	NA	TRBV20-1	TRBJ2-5	TGCAGTGCCCCCGCGCCGGGACAAGAGACCCAGTACTTC	CSAPAPGQETQYF
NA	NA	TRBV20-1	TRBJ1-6	TGCAGTGCTAGATCGGTGGGCAGACTCTATAATTCACCCCTCCACTTT	CSARSVGRLYNSPLHF
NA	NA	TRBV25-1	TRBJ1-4	TGTGCCAGCAGTGTTCCAGGGTCGTCGGGAAAACTGTTTTTT	CASSVPGSSGKLFF
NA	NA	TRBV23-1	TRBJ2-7	TGCGCCAGAGACACCTACGAGCAGTACTTC	CARDTYEQYF
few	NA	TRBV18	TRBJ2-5	TGTGCCAGCTCACCACCCGCTCCTTTGAGGACCCAGTACTTC	CASSPPAPLRTQYF
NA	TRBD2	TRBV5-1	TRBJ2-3	TGCGCCAGCAGCCGGGACTACGCAGATACGCAGTATTTT	CASSRDYADTQYF
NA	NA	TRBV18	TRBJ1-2	TGTGCCAGCTCACCATTTTCTGGAGCCCAGGCCTATGGCTACACCTTC	CASSPFSGAQAYGYTF
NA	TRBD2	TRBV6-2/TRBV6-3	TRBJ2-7	TGTGCCAGCAGTTACGAGACTAGCGGGTTATACGAGCAGTACTTC	CASSYETSGLYEQYF
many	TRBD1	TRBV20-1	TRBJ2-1	TGCAGTGCTCCCGACAGGGGGAGCTCCTACAATGAGCAGTTCTTC	CSAPDRGSSYNEQFF
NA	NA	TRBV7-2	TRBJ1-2	TGTGCCAGCAGCTCCGTCGGGGGCGGGAACTATGGCTACACCTTC	CASSSVGGGNYGYTF
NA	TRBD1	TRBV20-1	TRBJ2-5	TGCAGTGCTAGAATCTCCGGGACAGGGGGCAGAGAGACCCAGTACTTC	CSARISGTGGRETQYF
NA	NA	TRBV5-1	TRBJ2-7	TGCGCCAGCAGGGCTTCAGCTACCTACGAGCAGTACTTC	CASRASATYEQYF
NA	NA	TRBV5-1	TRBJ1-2	TGCGCCAGCAGCGTGGGGTCTAACTATGGCTACACCTTC	CASSVGSNYGYTF
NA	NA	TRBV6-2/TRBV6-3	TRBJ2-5	TGTGCCAGCAGTTACGGACCGACCCTAGGGGAGACCCAGTACTTC	CASSYGPTLGETQYF
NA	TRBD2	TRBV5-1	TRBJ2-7	TGCGCCAGCAGCTCCGGGGGGGCCGTGTACGAGCAGTACTTC	CASSSGGAVYEQYF
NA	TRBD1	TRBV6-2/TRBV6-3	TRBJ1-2	TGTGCCAGCAGCCTACAGGGGTCTTCTGACTATGGCTACACCTTC	CASSLQGSSDYGYTF
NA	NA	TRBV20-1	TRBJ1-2	TGCAGTGCTAGAGACAGGGAGGACTATGGCTACACCTTC	CSARDREDYGYTF